This T cell receptor beta chain was profiled in a study of T cell responses to AZD1222 COVID-19 vaccine. Findings of the study overall: Possibly, clonal diversity was underestimated; donors were largely white British and included more females.

With respect to this clone: No antigen is known for it.

Some clones are missing from TCRdb's copy, which holds only in-frame ones; the method was immunoSEQ multiplex PCR. The sample lists approximately 120,000 clones, approximately 88% seen once, with 10% to 15% in the top ten. The receptor was isolated from an adult in good health. Sequenced material: peripheral blood, taken on day 0 of MenACWY control vaccination.

The CDR3 protein is CATGQVLYTDTQYF. The CDR3 bases are TGTGCCACGGGACAGGTCTTGTACACAGATACGCAGTATTTT. The chain links TRBV19 to TRBJ2-3, with 8 bases lining up with TRBD1. V lost 10 bases to trimming and J lost 2 bases; unmatched junction nucleotides: 8. Germline lookup yields CDR1 LNHDA and CDR2 SQIVND (reference sequence). This CDR3 is built from 14 residues.